This T cell receptor beta chain was obtained from a study of TIL therapy for anti-PD-1-resistant metastatic lung cancer. Time point meaning: pre-treatment sample, taken before nivolumab and TIL therapy. This was the immunoSEQ v3 assay. Some clones are missing from TCRdb's copy, which holds only in-frame ones; the method was immunoSEQ multiplex PCR. Here the sample spans about 60,000 clones, roughly 87% being singletons. The sequencing here drew on blood, taken at baseline. This clonotype was obtained from a person between 25 and 79 years old with non-small cell lung cancer.

The CDR3 sequence is CASSYSGRAPFF. The CDR3 DNA follows: TGTGCCAGCTCCTATAGCGGGAGGGCCCCGTTCTTC. The chain employs TRBV18 and TRBJ2-1; 11 bases match TRBD2. The CDR3 runs to 12 residues. The trim removed 6 bases at V and 15 bases at J, leaving 7 bases unmatched. CDR1 and CDR2 from the germline V gene are KGHSH and LQKENI.